These 2 T cell receptor beta chains originate from one sample sequenced in a study of cytomegalovirus exposure and HLA in healthy donors. It was with 60 Vbeta and 13 Jbeta primers that the PCR ran. Only in-frame clones appear in the TCRdb table, and some are missing; sequencing was by immunoSEQ multiplex PCR. The table shows 200,000 to 250,000 clones, with around 86% occurring only once. The sample was PBMCs. These TCRs come from a woman aged 40-49 years in good health and CMV-seronegative.

This clone was detected only once. The gene calls are TRBV7-9 and TRBJ2-7; 9 positions agree with TRBD1. CDR3 length equals 14 residues. V dropped 3 bases and J dropped 7; count of bases not matched to a gene: 7. Germline CDR1 is SEHNR and CDR2 is FQNEAQ (reference sequence). CDR3: CASSLDRGAGEQYF. The DNA of the CDR3 is TGTGCCAGCAGCTTGGACAGGGGTGCGGGTGAGCAGTACTTC.

The V and J genes are TRBV10-1 and TRBJ1-3, with a possible D match to TRBD1 (5 bases). CDR1 and CDR2 (germline): WNHNN, SYGVQD (reference sequence). There are 14 residues in the CDR3. V was pared by 3 bases and J by 5 bases, with 11 bases between. The CDR3 is CASSDSGFRNTIYF. CDR3 in DNA: TGCGCCAGCAGTGATTCAGGGTTCAGAAACACCATATATTTT.